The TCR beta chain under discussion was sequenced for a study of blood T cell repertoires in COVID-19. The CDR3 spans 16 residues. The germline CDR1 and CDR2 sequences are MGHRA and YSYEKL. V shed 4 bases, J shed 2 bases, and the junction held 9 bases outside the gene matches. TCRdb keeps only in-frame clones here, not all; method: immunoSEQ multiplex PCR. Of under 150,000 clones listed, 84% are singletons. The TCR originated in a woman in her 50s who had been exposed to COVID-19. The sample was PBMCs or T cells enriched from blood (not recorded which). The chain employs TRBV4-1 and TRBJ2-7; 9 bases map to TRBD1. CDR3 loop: CASSRLPGQGTYEQYF. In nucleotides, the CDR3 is TGCGCCAGCAGCCGTCTACCCGGACAGGGGACCTACGAGCAGTACTTC.